The clone carrying this TCR beta chain occurred a few times. Its matching antigen is unknown. This sample is part of a study of response to subunit inactivated influenza vaccine. Overall study findings and caveats: Authors suggested each seasonal influenza vaccination recruits few new T cells.

The CDR3 totals 11 residues. Trimming removed 4 bases from V and 8 bases from J, with 9 bases in between. The germline V gene encodes CDR1 SGDLS and CDR2 YYNGEE. Via MiXCR, TCRdb re-called the RT-PCR reads, giving one row per CDR3 protein. The repertoire holds 500,000 to 550,000 distinct CDR3 sequences, approximately 7.6% seen once, with under 15% in the top ten. This sample comprised PBMCs from blood, obtained about 23 months after vaccination. The receptor comes from a man aged 50 to 75 who received an inactivated influenza vaccine. The gene calls are TRBV9 and TRBJ1-2; weak D call: TRBD1 (5 bases). CDR3 bases: TGTGCCAGCAGCCGGGACGGCGGCTACACCTTC. This translates into CASSRDGGYTF.